This T cell receptor beta chain stems from a study of response to subunit inactivated influenza vaccine. Overall study findings and caveats: The study's authors posited that every seasonal influenza vaccination enlists few new T cells.

Germline loops: CDR1 LGHDT, CDR2 YNNKEL (reference sequence). V lost 0 bases, J lost 3 bases, and 8 bases lay in between. The CDR3 sequence is 14 residues long. A few counts support this clonotype. What it recognizes is unknown. A single record per CDR3 protein comes from TCRdb applying MiXCR to the RT-PCR reads. Of a few hundred thousand distinct CDR3 sequences detected, 22% appear once; the ten largest clones hold 10% to 13%. Sequences were derived from PBMCs from blood, sampled 21 months after vaccination. The chain has TRBV3-1 and TRBJ1-2; a weak D match, TRBD1 (5 bases). The clonotype comes from a man aged 50-75 years who received an inactivated influenza vaccine. CDR3 sequence (DNA): TGTGCCAGCAGCCAAGATCAGGGCCACTATGGCTACACCTTC. This gives the protein CASSQDQGHYGYTF. The whole variable domain, filled in from reference TRBV3-1 and TRBJ1-2, reads DTAVSQTPKYLVTQMGNDKSIKCEQNLGHDTMYWYKQDSKKFLKIMFSYNNKELIINETVPNRFSPKSPDKAHLNLHINSLELGDSAVYFCASSQDQGHYGYTFGSGTRLTVV.